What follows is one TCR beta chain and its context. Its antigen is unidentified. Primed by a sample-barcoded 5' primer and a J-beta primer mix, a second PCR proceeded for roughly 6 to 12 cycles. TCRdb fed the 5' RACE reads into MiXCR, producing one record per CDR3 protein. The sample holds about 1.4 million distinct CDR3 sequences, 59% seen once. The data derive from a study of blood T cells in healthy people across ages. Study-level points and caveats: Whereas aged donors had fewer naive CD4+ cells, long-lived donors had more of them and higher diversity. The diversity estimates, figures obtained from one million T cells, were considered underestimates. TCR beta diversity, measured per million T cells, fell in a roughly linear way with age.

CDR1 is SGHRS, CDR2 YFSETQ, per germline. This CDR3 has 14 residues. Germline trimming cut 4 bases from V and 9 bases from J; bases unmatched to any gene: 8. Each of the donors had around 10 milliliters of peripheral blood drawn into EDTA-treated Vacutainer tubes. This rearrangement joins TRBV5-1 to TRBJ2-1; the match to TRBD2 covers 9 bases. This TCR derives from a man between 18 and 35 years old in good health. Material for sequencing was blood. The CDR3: CASSTAGLASEQFF. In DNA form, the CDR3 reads TGCGCCAGCAGCACTGCGGGACTAGCTAGTGAGCAGTTCTTC.